This section outlines one T cell receptor (beta chain) sequence together with its context. What antigen it recognizes has not been identified. Base qualities are not at hand, and no much larger clone is one base apart. The identical CDR3 is also encoded by other nucleotide sequences in the sample. This sample is part of a study of cytomegalovirus exposure and HLA in healthy donors (dated by TCRdb to the late 2010s). About the investigation overall: An earlier analysis of approximately 590 of the donors reported more than 250 Gb of sequence data and roughly 110 million unique TCR beta sequences from about 179 million T cells. Donor age, sex, ethnicity and CMV serostatus were compiled alongside the repertoire data. Rather than using new phenotypic data, the later analysis identified candidate immune exposures from TCR beta sequences and from how often those sequences occurred across donors. Five DR-DQ haplotypes were treated as single units for association and clustering because of strong linkage in the cohort. The study used immunosequencing to profile the T cell repertoires of hundreds of subjects and linked those repertoires to cytomegalovirus serostatus. To predict cytomegalovirus infection status, the study combined high-throughput TCR immunosequencing, statistical association of individual TCRs with disease status, and machine learning. The genetic ancestry cluster associated with self-reported Caucasian donors included roughly four fifths of the approximately 400 genotyped donors. Genome-wide SNP genotypes for about 65% of the roughly 700 donors were used in a later genetic analysis, which treated that subset as a discovery cohort. The number of typed donors differed by locus: roughly 629-640 for A, B, C, DRB1 and DQB1; approximately 540 for DQA1; roughly 600 for DPA1; and roughly 450 for DPB1. The study aimed to test whether signatures of past pathogen exposure could be identified by cataloging public T cell receptors. Besides the first cohort of 500 to 700 subjects, a separate validation cohort made up of about 120 different subjects was used. A later analysis re-analyzed previously published TCR beta repertoires from approximately 670 donors and added high-resolution HLA genotyping to study TCR occurrence patterns. An early release that covered about 640 HLA-typed donors contained about 300 gigabases of sequencing data and 80 million or so unique TCR sequences. All discovery cohort repertoires had been generated on a single sequencing platform. Class I and class II HLA loci were covered by the typing at four-digit resolution. In an earlier analysis of 587 of the donors, high-throughput TCR beta sequencing was used to judge whether each TCR beta V gene segment behaved as functional or pseudogenic. Across some 400 genotyped donors of the cohort, an average of about 240,000 unique TCR beta nucleotide sequences per donor were sequenced, and approximately 19% of those sequences were non-productive.

On the study overall, not on this receptor specifically: In a later analysis, HLA-associated TCR beta chains were found to be more clonally expanded and to have lower generation probabilities than equally common non-associated chains. According to a later analysis, TCR association rates differed among HLA loci, with DRB1 alleles showing the most associated TCRs and HLA-C alleles showing the fewest. A cluster of highly shared sequence variants was judged likely to be a technical artifact of the sequencing pipeline. Most TCR sequences were seen in very few donors, while some public TCRs were found in many individuals. In an earlier analysis of roughly 500 of the donors, most TCR beta V segments appeared in productive rearrangements about 87% or about 30% of the time, broadly matching IMGT annotations. A later genetic analysis reported fewer N-insertions in productive TCRs among donors in an Asian-associated ancestry cluster than the approximately 700-donor mean. CMV serostatus was the only immune exposure information available for the cohort. Correlated functional status among segregating V segments might be attributable to linkage disequilibrium, but an unknown experimental factor could not be ruled out. V-gene and J-gene trimming of TCR beta chains was associated with a missense DCLRE1C variant in a later genetic analysis, and the association was replicated in an independent cohort. A later analysis found that most CMV-associated TCR beta chains appeared HLA-restricted, with HLA associations seemingly driven largely by CMV exposure. Several of the top co-occurrence clusters appeared to be linked to parvovirus B19, influenza, CMV and Epstein-Barr virus, according to a later analysis. Because the 87-base-pair reads could not distinguish some IMGT-functional V segments, including TRBV6-2 and TRBV6-3, those segments were excluded. Because counts were too low, roughly 18 rarely observed V segments, including chromosome 9 orphons, were left out of the earlier analysis of 587 of the donors. When HLA alleles, especially DR and DQ, strongly co-occurred, TCR associations were difficult to assign to individual alleles. In a later analysis, 16,951 TCR beta sequences were associated with specific HLA alleles at a false discovery rate of 0.05. A further reported finding was that TCR beta sequences accurately predicted the HLA-A and HLA-B alleles for most subjects in the first cohort. The authors suggested that the approach could potentially be generalized to other disease states and immunological phenotypes. In vitro tests confirmed that a few of the cytomegalovirus-associated TCR beta chains recognize cytomegalovirus antigens. Because HLA typing was unavailable for some donors at each locus, only the typed subset was used in association tests. The classifier was reported to diagnose cytomegalovirus status with high specificity and sensitivity in both the original and validation cohorts. Sequencing depth was assumed to be roughly uniform across donors in the presence/absence analyses, though that assumption may not hold. A total of 150 to 200 TCR beta chains were listed by the study as associated with cytomegalovirus. In this cohort, only TCR beta chains were sequenced, and detectable features were limited by the absence of alpha or paired-chain data.

Libraries were constructed by the immunoSEQ multiplex PCR assay. A mixture of 60 forward primers for TCR Vbeta segments and 13 reverse primers for TCR Jbeta segments was used in the multiplex PCR. Amplification of the CDR3 region of rearranged TCR beta genes was performed with a multiplex PCR assay on genomic DNA. On the Illumina HiSeq System, the amplified TCR beta libraries were sequenced as 87-base-pair reads. The authors processed their data as follows. Across the roughly 670 repertoires, a later analysis counted roughly 77 million unique TCR beta chains, some 11 million of which were shared by at least two donors. Raw reads were error-corrected and collapsed into unique sequences by a nearest-neighbor algorithm in which closely related sequences were merged to remove PCR and sequencing errors. Alignment of CDR3 sequences to IMGT reference sequences was used to assign V, D and J gene segments. For a sequence to be retained, a match of at least six nucleotides to both a V gene segment and a J gene segment was required. A rearrangement was called productive if the CDR3 had no stop codons and remained in frame with V and J, and every other rearrangement was called non-productive. Following IMGT convention, CDR3 was defined as the stretch from the second conserved V-encoded cysteine up to the conserved J-encoded phenylalanine. Sequences without an unambiguous match to a single V gene segment were excluded from the earlier analysis of approximately 600 of the donors. An earlier analysis of several hundred of the donors classified V segments as functional when productive rearrangements were above 56.7% and as segregating when the standard deviation between donors was above 5%. To diagnose cytomegalovirus status from the catalog of TCR beta chain sequences, a statistical classification framework was built. A later analysis assigned V and J genes by comparing TCR nucleotide sequences with IMGT/GENE-DB human TR gene sequences. Using the TCRdist pipeline, a later analysis assigned CDR3 sequences along with most-parsimonious VDJ recombination scenarios. In a later analysis, every TCR beta chain was defined by the combination of its CDR3 amino acid sequence and its V-gene family, and reads without a unique V-gene family were dropped. In a later analysis, 450 to 600 highly shared, low-generation-probability nucleotide sequences were removed to address suspected cross-contamination and a sequencing artifact. A later analysis calculated a clonal expansion index for each public chain from normalized within-repertoire ranks of inferred template counts. In a later analysis, generation probabilities were computed using a VDJ recombination model fitted to out-of-frame rearrangements, and the results were checked against IGoR. In a later analysis, hypergeometric tests were used to score TCR-TCR, TCR-HLA and TCR-CMV co-occurrence, with a repertoire-size bias correction applied to TCR pairs. To estimate false discovery rates, a later analysis permuted the HLA or CMV assignments 20 times. In a later analysis, co-occurring TCRs were grouped using DBSCAN, with TCRdist sequence similarity added in when clustering inside HLA-allele-positive subsets. Repertoires with fewer than 30,000 or more than 120,000 public chains were left out of co-occurrence clustering, as were several repertoires with anomalous nucleotide sharing. In its TCRdb copy, this immuneACCESS table keeps in-frame sequences only and misses some clones. Where compared with another copy, unresolved V genes explain less than half of these, and the others have no known cause. The V and J calls and clone size were taken over from that table, and D and trimming were inferred from the DNA. The sample records 100,000 to 150,000 clones, more than 70% of which are singletons. The top ten clonotypes cover 0.8% to 0.95% of the sample.

CDR1 and CDR2, per the germline V gene, are SGHRS and YFSETQ. V sheds 0 bases and J sheds 2 bases, leaving 6 bases between their ends. The CDR3 runs 13 amino acids, cysteine and phenylalanine included. The retained sequence is limited to the CDR3, 39 bases, with the frame set at the first base. The cohort comprised 666 healthy bone marrow donors. All cohort members were sampled while nominally healthy, although unrecorded immune exposures were likely present. The donor tested CMV seronegative and was one of the 352 seronegative cohort members. Each donor provided a peripheral blood sample, and peripheral blood mononuclear cells were used for TCR beta sequencing. Genomic DNA was extracted from the blood cell samples with the Qiagen DNeasy Blood Extraction Kit.

Rearrangement joined TRBV5-1 to TRBJ2-7, with no confident D gene call. The sequenced sample consisted of PBMCs. The receptor's source is a woman between 55 and 75 years old in good health and CMV-seronegative. The CDR3 loop reads CASSLGTTYEQYF. The DNA is TGCGCCAGCAGCTTGGGCACAACCTACGAGCAGTACTTC.